The T cell receptor (beta chain) under discussion was sequenced for a study of T cells after yellow fever vaccination. Across the study: Low-cell-number fractions were prepared with SMART-Seq v4 Ultra Low Input.

Synthesis of TCR cDNA relied on 5'RACE template switching, which attached a universal primer site and UMIs. Using its own MiXCR run on the 5' RACE reads, TCRdb lists one record per CDR3 protein. Of a few hundred thousand distinct CDR3 sequences listed, 8.5% to 9% are singletons. Study outcomes and limitations: Most clones from primary vaccination resurfaced after the booster (around 97% CD4, over 85% CD8). Researchers cautioned that FACS-sorted repertoires could harbor abundant clonotypes contaminating from the bulk population.

This clonotype was recorded a few times. The antigen is not known. Trimming shortened V by 0 bases and J by 5 bases, and 13 bases separated the two germline ends. The CDR3 is 15 amino acids. Germline assignment: CDR1 LGHNA and CDR2 YNFKEQ. Sample: PBMCs, taken on the day of the first yellow fever vaccination. The TCR comes from a man younger than 30 who received the YFV17D yellow fever vaccine. The rearrangement links TRBV4-2 to TRBJ1-1, with D maybe TRBD1 (5 bases). DNA of the CDR3: TGTGCCAGCAGCCAAGATGGGTCAGGGTTAACTGAAGCTTTCTTT. Translated: CASSQDGSGLTEAFF.